The entry below gives a single TCR beta chain sequence along with its context. No cognate antigen has been identified for it. Base qualities are not at hand, and no much larger clone is one base apart. The CDR3 numbers 14 residues from cysteine through phenylalanine. Solely the CDR3 DNA is kept, with 42 bases framed from the first base. Compared with germline, V lacks 1 base and J lacks 4 bases; bases without a gene match: 5. For CDR1 and CDR2, the germline V gene (reference sequence) lists GTSNPN and SVGIG. These data belong to a study of T cell responses to AZD1222 COVID-19 vaccine (dated by TCRdb to about 2021). For the study in its entirety: A total of approximately 240 trial participants underwent TCR sequencing, of whom approximately 200 had received two doses of AZD1222 and 26 had received two doses of the MenACWY control vaccine. Trial participants were enrolled by age into 18-55, 56-69 and 70-plus year subgroups, with about 150, 28 and 57 TCR-sequenced participants respectively. Broader findings and caveats from the paper: Spike-specific TCR breadth and depth rose significantly after two AZD1222 doses compared with day 0 and with MenACWY recipients. Reportedly, close to half of the unique spike-specific TCRs recognized epitopes lying outside the regions that are mutated in the B.1.351 and B.1.1.7 variants. The whole spike protein was spanned by vaccine-associated CD4 TCRs, and dominant responses were seen in regions 160-218 and 743-854. Most participants were white British and females outnumbered males, and the authors suggested that clonal diversity may have been underestimated. In the small 56-69-year group, the increase in depth fell short of significance, most likely because of low power. Because no day 14 peak-response samples were available, the repertoires could be characterized only after the peak T cell response. Conclusions about previously exposed vaccinees are limited, since just five to seven AZD1222 recipients were seropositive for SARS-CoV-2 at baseline.

In the paper's terms, the time point label means: about 28 days (+/-7) after the second vaccine dose. Because spike-specific TCR depth and breadth did not differ between the two schedules, AZD1222 recipients who got a second dose at roughly 4 weeks were pooled with those who got a second dose at roughly 12 weeks. Vaccinee samples came from UK trials COV001 and COV002, including a single-blind randomized controlled phase 2/3 trial of AZD1222 (ChAdOx1 nCoV-19) in healthy adults. Trial participant PBMC samples were collected at day 0 and day 28 after the second dose for TCRbeta chain sequencing. The CDR3 regions of human TCRbeta chains were analyzed by immunosequencing. The study's own analysis went as follows. TCRs in the repertoires were compared against a reference library of SARS-CoV-2-specific TCRs that had been generated with the MIRA antigen-specificity platform. Breadth was defined as the fraction of unique TCRs that were SARS-CoV-2-associated. Depth was defined as the fraction of total T cells that were SARS-CoV-2-associated. Using the MIRA data, every spike-specific TCR was mapped to the spike region that the TCR reacted to and assigned to either a CD4 or a CD8 class. Log10-transformed breadth and depth values were compared by one-way ANOVA with Sidak's multiple comparisons tests. TCRdb limited this immuneACCESS table to in-frame rearrangements with V and J called. A share of clones is missing; checked studies link under half to unresolved V genes, and the rest is unexplained. V and J calls and clone size come straight from that table; D and trimming were deduced from the DNA. The sample includes 150,000 to 250,000 clones, with 91% observed a single time. Roughly 3.5% of the sample is in the top ten clones.

The sequence derives from an adult who received the AZD1222 COVID-19 vaccine. The chain is encoded by TRBV30 joined to TRBJ1-1; TRBD1 matches 8 bases in the middle. The sequenced sample was peripheral blood, obtained 28 days after the second AZD1222 dose. In nucleotide form, the sequence is TGTGCCTGGAGTGGGGAGGACAGGGCCACTGAAGCTTTCTTT. Translated, this is CAWSGEDRATEAFF.